Shown below are 24 T cell receptor beta chains from a single sample sequenced in a study of tumor and adjacent non-tumor tissue in lung cancer. The library came from three nested PCR rounds adapted from ARM-PCR protocols. TCRdb re-analysed the multiplex PCR reads in MiXCR, keeping a single row per CDR3 protein. The table lists roughly 90,000 distinct CDR3 sequences, around 82% of them singletons, with just over 20% in the top ten. This sample's RNA came from whole unsorted tissue. Distant lung tissue was collected more than 3 cm away from the tumor edge. The sequenced sample was distant non-tumor lung tissue. These receptors were obtained from a woman between 45 and 60 years old with non-small cell lung cancer.

In this sample, this clonotype turned up many times. The chain is built from TRBV24-1 and TRBJ2-1, with 12 nucleotides matching TRBD2. The CDR3 runs to 17 residues. Unmatched junction bases numbered 6, after V lost 0 bases and J lost 7 bases. Germline V lookup: CDR1 KGHDR, CDR2 SFDVKD. In nucleotides, the CDR3 is TGTGCCACCAGTGATTTGGGTCTAGGACTAGCGGGAAATGAGCAGTTCTTC. It translates to CATSDLGLGLAGNEQFF.

In the case of this clonotype: A clone one base away is much larger, so this may be a read error. V and J are TRBV5-5 and TRBJ2-6; tentative D call: TRBD2 (6 bases). With 3 bases removed from V and 0 bases from J, the gap between germline ends came to 13 bases. The CDR3 spans 17 residues. Germline V gene sequence: CDR1 SGHKS, CDR2 YYEKEE (reference sequence). CDR3 DNA: TGTGCCAGCAGCTCGGAGGGCAAGGCCTCTGGGGCCAACGTCCTGACTTTC. Translating it yields CASSSEGKASGANVLTF.

As concerns this clonotype: A junction boundary mismatches the germline segment, possibly from a read error. V is TRBV11-2 and J is TRBJ2-3, with D perhaps matching TRBD2 (6 bases). The CDR3 consists of 16 residues. In germline, CDR1 is SGHAT, CDR2 FQNNGV. CDR3 residues: CAGNLWGQLATDRQYF. In DNA, the CDR3 is TGTGCCGGCAACTTGTGGGGCCAGCTAGCGACAGATAGGCAGTATTTT.

This clonotype was observed a few times. The junction shows a germline mismatch at one end, possibly a read error. The chain carries TRBV6-6 and TRBJ2-7; D unresolved. The CDR3 has 13 amino acids. Germline CDR1 reads MNHNY; CDR2 reads SVGAGI (reference sequence). The CDR3 sequence: CASSSVPHYEQYF. DNA of the CDR3: TGTGCCAGCAGTTCCGTACCCCACTACGAACAGTACTTC.

This clonotype has just one count. Its ends do not fully match the called genes, so a read error is possible. The CDR3 protein is CASIIGRLNTEALF. The CDR3 coding sequence is TGCGCCAGTATTATAGGCCGACTGAACACTGAAGCTTTATTT. The gene calls are TRBV10-2 and TRBJ1-1; D is undetermined. CDR1 is WSHSY, CDR2 SAAADI, per germline. The CDR3 extends over 14 amino acids.

Turning to this clonotype: A much larger clone sits a single nucleotide away, making a read error possible. The V call is TRBV28, the J call TRBJ2-3, with unresolved D. The CDR3 length is 11 residues. Germline V lookup: CDR1 MDHEN, CDR2 SYDVKM. CDR3 DNA: TGTGTCAGCAGACAAGTGGATACGCAGTATTTT. This gives the protein CVSRQVDTQYF. Based on the CDR3 plus reference TRBV28 and TRBJ2-3, the full variable domain is DVKVTQSSRYLVKRTGEKVFLECVQDMDHENMFWYRQDPGLGLRLIYFSYDVKMKEKGDIPEGYSVSREKKERFSLILESASTNQTSMYLCVSRQVDTQYFGPGTRLTVL.

This clonotype is a singleton in its sample. V gene TRBV6-2 or TRBV6-3 combines with J gene TRBJ2-7; no reliable D call. This CDR3 spans 14 amino acids. Germline V lookup: CDR1 MNHEY, CDR2 SVGEGT. Trimming left V 2 bases short and J 12 bases short, with 20 bases between. The DNA of the CDR3 is TGTGCCAGCAGTTACGACAATGCGACCTCTGTGCTGTACTTC. Its protein is CASSYDNATSVLYF.

This clonotype was recorded many times. J is TRBJ2-1 and V is TRBV30; TRBD2 is a possible D gene (6 bases). V shed 5 bases and J shed 2 bases, with 10 bases lying between them. The germline V gene has CDR1 GTSNPN and CDR2 SVGIG (reference sequence). The CDR3 has 13 residues. The CDR3 reads CAWGGMAYNEQFF. DNA of the CDR3: TGTGCCTGGGGCGGGATGGCCTACAATGAGCAGTTCTTC.

The V and J genes are TRBV29-1 and TRBJ2-7; D is perhaps TRBD2 (5 bases). The CDR3 covers 12 residues. Between the trimmed V and J ends, which lost 5 bases and 8 bases, there was a span of 16 bases. Germline assignment: CDR1 SQVTM and CDR2 ANQGSEA. Written as DNA, the CDR3 is TGCAGCGTTTTTACGGACTCCTATAAGCAGTACTTC. It encodes CSVFTDSYKQYF.

About this clonotype itself: As the CDR3 is not closed by the conserved phenylalanine or tryptophan, this likely results from a read error. The DNA is left out, because the CDR3 cannot be placed on it with certainty; the CDR3 is given as TCRdb lists it. V and J are TRBV4-1 and TRBJ2-2; the table gives TRBD2 as D, unverified against the DNA. The CDR3 spans 13 amino acids, including both terminal residues. CDR1 is MGHRA and CDR2 is YSYEKL in the germline V gene. The CDR3 is CASTWEYTGELFL.

To note about this clonotype: It may be a read error: a sequence one base away is much more abundant. The rearrangement uses TRBV11-2 and TRBJ1-4; 11 bases line up with TRBD1. The CDR3 has 16 residues. Germline lookup yields CDR1 SGHAT and CDR2 FQNNGV. The CDR3 spells CVSSPRTGGAAEKLFF. CDR3 in DNA: TGTGTCAGCAGCCCCAGGACAGGGGGCGCAGCTGAAAAACTGTTTTTT.

A note on this clonotype: A read error is likely, as this CDR3 ends without the conserved phenylalanine or tryptophan. The chain links TRBV10-3 to TRBJ2-5, with D tentatively TRBD1 (5 bases). V lost 3 bases to trimming and J lost 2 bases, with 13 bases between them. CDR3 length: 15 amino acids. Germline-derived CDR1 and CDR2 are ENHRY and SYGVKD. The CDR3 reads CAISDPQGRQETQYL. CDR3 coding DNA: TGTGCCATCAGTGACCCCCAGGGAAGGCAAGAGACCCAGTACTTA.

Of note for this clonotype: With a much larger clone just one base away, this may be a read error. This chain joins TRBV28 and TRBJ2-1, with 9 bases that match TRBD2. CDR1 and CDR2 from the germline V gene are MDHEN and SYDVKM. The CDR3 sequence is 17 residues long. The CDR3 bases are TGTGTCAGCAGTTTATATGGCGGGAGGGCCGGGGACAATGAGCAGTTCTTC. Translated, it gives CVSSLYGGRAGDNEQFF.

Concerning this clonotype: This could be a read error, since a much larger clone is one nucleotide away. V gene TRBV10-1 combines with J gene TRBJ2-3; 11 bases agree with TRBD2. Germline V gene sequence: CDR1 WNHNN, CDR2 SYGVQD (reference sequence). The CDR3 sequence is 17 residues long. V was clipped by 3 bases and J by 4 bases; unmatched bases: 9. The CDR3: CASSDRRLAGNADTQYF. In DNA, the CDR3 is TGCGCCAGCAGTGACCGGCGACTAGCGGGAAACGCAGATACGCAGTATTTT.

In the case of this clonotype: At one end, the junction sequence differs from germline, possibly due to a read error. The chain carries TRBV11-2 and TRBJ2-7; perhaps TRBD1 as D (5 bases). CDR1 SGHAT and CDR2 FQNNGV come from the germline V gene. This CDR3 contains 14 residues. The CDR3: CPSSLVRGGYEQYF. CDR3 DNA sequence: TGTCCCAGCAGCTTAGTTAGGGGCGGCTACGAGCAGTACTTC.

Turning to this clonotype: A junction boundary mismatches the germline segment, possibly from a read error. V and J are TRBV11-2 and TRBJ2-1; D uncertain. The CDR3 covers 13 residues. Per the germline V gene, CDR1 is SGHAT and CDR2 is FQNNGV. The CDR3 loop reads CTSILEDDNEQFF. Here the CDR3 DNA reads TGTACCAGCATCTTAGAAGACGACAATGAGCAGTTCTTC.

The chain joins TRBV10-3 to TRBJ2-6, with TRBD2 as a possible D gene (6 bases). V was clipped by 9 bases and J by 4 bases, with 16 bases between them. This CDR3 is built from 15 residues. The germline gives CDR1 ENHRY, CDR2 SYGVKD. The CDR3 is CAITGEGTGANVLTF. Written as DNA, the CDR3 is TGTGCCATAACGGGAGAGGGGACCGGGGCCAACGTCCTGACTTTC.

The sample holds a few counts of this clonotype. A much larger clone lies one base from this, so it may be a read error. In this CDR3 the conserved last residue, phenylalanine or tryptophan, is missing, so a read error is likely. The chain has TRBV6-5 and TRBJ2-3, with a possible D match to TRBD1 (6 bases). Germline CDR1 and CDR2: MNHEY and SVGAGI. The V end lost 6 bases, the J end lost 0 bases, and 13 bases lay between the germline ends. The CDR3 is made up of 15 amino acids. In nucleotides, the CDR3 is TGTGCCAGCAGCACCTTAACAGGGAGCACAGATACGCAGTATCTT. It specifies CASSTLTGSTDTQYL.

As concerns this clonotype: Here the CDR3 omits its conserved ending phenylalanine or tryptophan, so a read error is the likely source. The chain uses TRBV11-2 and TRBJ1-5, with D perhaps TRBD1 (5 bases). The CDR3 runs to 13 residues. V shed 1 base and J shed 11 bases, with 12 bases lying between them. Germline assignment: CDR1 SGHAT and CDR2 FQNNGV. The CDR3 protein is CASSLVYGGAQHC. The CDR3 region has the DNA TGTGCCAGCAGCTTAGTGTACGGGGGGGCCCAGCATTGT.

In this sample, this clonotype turned up once. Relative to the germline gene, one junction end is altered; a read error may explain this. The chain employs TRBV6-5 and TRBJ2-1; the match to TRBD2 covers 9 bases. CDR1 and CDR2 from the germline V gene are MNHEY and SVGAGI. This CDR3 has 17 amino acids. CDR3 loop: CTSSYSRTSGFHNGQFF. Here the CDR3 DNA reads TGTACCAGCAGTTACTCGCGAACTAGCGGGTTTCACAATGGGCAGTTCTTC.

About this clonotype: At one end, the junction sequence differs from germline, possibly due to a read error. The J gene is TRBJ1-5, the V gene TRBV4-1, with D unclear. The CDR3 covers 15 residues. The germline V gene has CDR1 MGHRA and CDR2 YSYEKL. Here the CDR3 reads CASNQVIASNQPQHF. The DNA for the CDR3 is TGCGCCAGCAACCAAGTGATAGCTAGCAATCAGCCCCAGCATTTT.

This clonotype is categorized as medium-sized. The V call is TRBV29-1, the J call TRBJ2-7; 9 bases are shared with TRBD1. Per the germline V gene, CDR1 is SQVTM and CDR2 is ANQGSEA. This CDR3 spans 15 amino acids. V trimming: 4 bases; J trimming: 1 base; junction bases outside the gene matches: 8. CDR3 in amino acids: CSVVLSDRGSYEQYF. In DNA, the CDR3 is TGCAGCGTTGTACTGTCGGACAGGGGATCCTACGAGCAGTACTTC.

Points on this clonotype: At one end the junction does not follow the germline gene, possibly because of a read error. The chain recombines TRBV6-2 or TRBV6-3 with TRBJ2-6; 7 nucleotides match TRBD1. Germline V gives CDR1 MNHEY, CDR2 SVGEGT. The CDR3 is made up of 15 amino acids. The CDR3 coding sequence is TGTACCAGCAGTTGGGACAGCTCTGGGGCCAATGTCCTGACTTTC. Residues: CTSSWDSSGANVLTF.

In the case of this clonotype: One end of the junction fails to match germline, which may point to a read error. The chain has TRBV10-3 and TRBJ1-2, with no clear D. CDR3 size: 15 residues. Germline-derived CDR1 and CDR2 are ENHRY and SYGVKD. The CDR3 loop is CTISGSSRVDGGYTF. Written as DNA, the CDR3 is TGTACCATCAGTGGCTCGTCCCGGGTGGACGGTGGCTACACCTTC.